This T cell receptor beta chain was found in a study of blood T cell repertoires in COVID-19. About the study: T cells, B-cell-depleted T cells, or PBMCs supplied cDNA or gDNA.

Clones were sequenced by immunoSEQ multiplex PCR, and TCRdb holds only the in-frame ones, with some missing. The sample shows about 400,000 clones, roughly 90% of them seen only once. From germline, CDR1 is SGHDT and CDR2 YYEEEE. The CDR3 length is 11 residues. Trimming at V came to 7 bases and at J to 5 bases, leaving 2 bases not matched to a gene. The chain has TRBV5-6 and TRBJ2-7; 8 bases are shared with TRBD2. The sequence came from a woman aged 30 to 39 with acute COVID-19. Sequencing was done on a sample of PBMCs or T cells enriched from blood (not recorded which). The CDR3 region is CASGLAHEQYF. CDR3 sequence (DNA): TGTGCCAGCGGACTAGCCCACGAGCAGTACTTC.